The present T cell receptor beta chain was sequenced within a study of spatial heterogeneity in lung cancer. Study information: Alpha-chain sequences were detected in numbers that were consistently lower than beta-chain sequences. Averaged across combinations, each unique TCR and UMI pairing appeared more than ten times in raw reads, which were uncorrected.

Regarding the study as a whole: Ubiquitous expanded tumor TCRs showed up in blood more at resection than follow-up.

Concerning this clonotype itself: What it recognizes is unknown.

Germline trimming cut 4 bases from V and 1 base from J; bases unmatched to any gene: 9. The CDR3 extends over 17 amino acids. On each TCR cDNA molecule, a unique molecular identifier was present. TCRdb reanalysed the 5' RACE reads using MiXCR and keeps one entry per CDR3 protein. The table includes about 28,000 distinct CDR3 sequences, 7.5% to 9.5% detected once. Documented time point: sample taken at primary tumor resection. In each case, whole RNA from tumor, nontumor lung or frozen PBMC was sequenced unsorted. Source: PBMCs, taken at surgery. The sequence came from a female donor with early-stage non-small cell lung cancer. The chain is built from TRBV12-3 or TRBV12-4 and TRBJ2-5; 10 nucleotides line up with TRBD2. This CDR3 is CASSSRVAGGPQETQYF. CDR3 in DNA: TGTGCCAGCAGTTCCCGAGTAGCGGGAGGCCCCCAAGAGACCCAGTACTTC.